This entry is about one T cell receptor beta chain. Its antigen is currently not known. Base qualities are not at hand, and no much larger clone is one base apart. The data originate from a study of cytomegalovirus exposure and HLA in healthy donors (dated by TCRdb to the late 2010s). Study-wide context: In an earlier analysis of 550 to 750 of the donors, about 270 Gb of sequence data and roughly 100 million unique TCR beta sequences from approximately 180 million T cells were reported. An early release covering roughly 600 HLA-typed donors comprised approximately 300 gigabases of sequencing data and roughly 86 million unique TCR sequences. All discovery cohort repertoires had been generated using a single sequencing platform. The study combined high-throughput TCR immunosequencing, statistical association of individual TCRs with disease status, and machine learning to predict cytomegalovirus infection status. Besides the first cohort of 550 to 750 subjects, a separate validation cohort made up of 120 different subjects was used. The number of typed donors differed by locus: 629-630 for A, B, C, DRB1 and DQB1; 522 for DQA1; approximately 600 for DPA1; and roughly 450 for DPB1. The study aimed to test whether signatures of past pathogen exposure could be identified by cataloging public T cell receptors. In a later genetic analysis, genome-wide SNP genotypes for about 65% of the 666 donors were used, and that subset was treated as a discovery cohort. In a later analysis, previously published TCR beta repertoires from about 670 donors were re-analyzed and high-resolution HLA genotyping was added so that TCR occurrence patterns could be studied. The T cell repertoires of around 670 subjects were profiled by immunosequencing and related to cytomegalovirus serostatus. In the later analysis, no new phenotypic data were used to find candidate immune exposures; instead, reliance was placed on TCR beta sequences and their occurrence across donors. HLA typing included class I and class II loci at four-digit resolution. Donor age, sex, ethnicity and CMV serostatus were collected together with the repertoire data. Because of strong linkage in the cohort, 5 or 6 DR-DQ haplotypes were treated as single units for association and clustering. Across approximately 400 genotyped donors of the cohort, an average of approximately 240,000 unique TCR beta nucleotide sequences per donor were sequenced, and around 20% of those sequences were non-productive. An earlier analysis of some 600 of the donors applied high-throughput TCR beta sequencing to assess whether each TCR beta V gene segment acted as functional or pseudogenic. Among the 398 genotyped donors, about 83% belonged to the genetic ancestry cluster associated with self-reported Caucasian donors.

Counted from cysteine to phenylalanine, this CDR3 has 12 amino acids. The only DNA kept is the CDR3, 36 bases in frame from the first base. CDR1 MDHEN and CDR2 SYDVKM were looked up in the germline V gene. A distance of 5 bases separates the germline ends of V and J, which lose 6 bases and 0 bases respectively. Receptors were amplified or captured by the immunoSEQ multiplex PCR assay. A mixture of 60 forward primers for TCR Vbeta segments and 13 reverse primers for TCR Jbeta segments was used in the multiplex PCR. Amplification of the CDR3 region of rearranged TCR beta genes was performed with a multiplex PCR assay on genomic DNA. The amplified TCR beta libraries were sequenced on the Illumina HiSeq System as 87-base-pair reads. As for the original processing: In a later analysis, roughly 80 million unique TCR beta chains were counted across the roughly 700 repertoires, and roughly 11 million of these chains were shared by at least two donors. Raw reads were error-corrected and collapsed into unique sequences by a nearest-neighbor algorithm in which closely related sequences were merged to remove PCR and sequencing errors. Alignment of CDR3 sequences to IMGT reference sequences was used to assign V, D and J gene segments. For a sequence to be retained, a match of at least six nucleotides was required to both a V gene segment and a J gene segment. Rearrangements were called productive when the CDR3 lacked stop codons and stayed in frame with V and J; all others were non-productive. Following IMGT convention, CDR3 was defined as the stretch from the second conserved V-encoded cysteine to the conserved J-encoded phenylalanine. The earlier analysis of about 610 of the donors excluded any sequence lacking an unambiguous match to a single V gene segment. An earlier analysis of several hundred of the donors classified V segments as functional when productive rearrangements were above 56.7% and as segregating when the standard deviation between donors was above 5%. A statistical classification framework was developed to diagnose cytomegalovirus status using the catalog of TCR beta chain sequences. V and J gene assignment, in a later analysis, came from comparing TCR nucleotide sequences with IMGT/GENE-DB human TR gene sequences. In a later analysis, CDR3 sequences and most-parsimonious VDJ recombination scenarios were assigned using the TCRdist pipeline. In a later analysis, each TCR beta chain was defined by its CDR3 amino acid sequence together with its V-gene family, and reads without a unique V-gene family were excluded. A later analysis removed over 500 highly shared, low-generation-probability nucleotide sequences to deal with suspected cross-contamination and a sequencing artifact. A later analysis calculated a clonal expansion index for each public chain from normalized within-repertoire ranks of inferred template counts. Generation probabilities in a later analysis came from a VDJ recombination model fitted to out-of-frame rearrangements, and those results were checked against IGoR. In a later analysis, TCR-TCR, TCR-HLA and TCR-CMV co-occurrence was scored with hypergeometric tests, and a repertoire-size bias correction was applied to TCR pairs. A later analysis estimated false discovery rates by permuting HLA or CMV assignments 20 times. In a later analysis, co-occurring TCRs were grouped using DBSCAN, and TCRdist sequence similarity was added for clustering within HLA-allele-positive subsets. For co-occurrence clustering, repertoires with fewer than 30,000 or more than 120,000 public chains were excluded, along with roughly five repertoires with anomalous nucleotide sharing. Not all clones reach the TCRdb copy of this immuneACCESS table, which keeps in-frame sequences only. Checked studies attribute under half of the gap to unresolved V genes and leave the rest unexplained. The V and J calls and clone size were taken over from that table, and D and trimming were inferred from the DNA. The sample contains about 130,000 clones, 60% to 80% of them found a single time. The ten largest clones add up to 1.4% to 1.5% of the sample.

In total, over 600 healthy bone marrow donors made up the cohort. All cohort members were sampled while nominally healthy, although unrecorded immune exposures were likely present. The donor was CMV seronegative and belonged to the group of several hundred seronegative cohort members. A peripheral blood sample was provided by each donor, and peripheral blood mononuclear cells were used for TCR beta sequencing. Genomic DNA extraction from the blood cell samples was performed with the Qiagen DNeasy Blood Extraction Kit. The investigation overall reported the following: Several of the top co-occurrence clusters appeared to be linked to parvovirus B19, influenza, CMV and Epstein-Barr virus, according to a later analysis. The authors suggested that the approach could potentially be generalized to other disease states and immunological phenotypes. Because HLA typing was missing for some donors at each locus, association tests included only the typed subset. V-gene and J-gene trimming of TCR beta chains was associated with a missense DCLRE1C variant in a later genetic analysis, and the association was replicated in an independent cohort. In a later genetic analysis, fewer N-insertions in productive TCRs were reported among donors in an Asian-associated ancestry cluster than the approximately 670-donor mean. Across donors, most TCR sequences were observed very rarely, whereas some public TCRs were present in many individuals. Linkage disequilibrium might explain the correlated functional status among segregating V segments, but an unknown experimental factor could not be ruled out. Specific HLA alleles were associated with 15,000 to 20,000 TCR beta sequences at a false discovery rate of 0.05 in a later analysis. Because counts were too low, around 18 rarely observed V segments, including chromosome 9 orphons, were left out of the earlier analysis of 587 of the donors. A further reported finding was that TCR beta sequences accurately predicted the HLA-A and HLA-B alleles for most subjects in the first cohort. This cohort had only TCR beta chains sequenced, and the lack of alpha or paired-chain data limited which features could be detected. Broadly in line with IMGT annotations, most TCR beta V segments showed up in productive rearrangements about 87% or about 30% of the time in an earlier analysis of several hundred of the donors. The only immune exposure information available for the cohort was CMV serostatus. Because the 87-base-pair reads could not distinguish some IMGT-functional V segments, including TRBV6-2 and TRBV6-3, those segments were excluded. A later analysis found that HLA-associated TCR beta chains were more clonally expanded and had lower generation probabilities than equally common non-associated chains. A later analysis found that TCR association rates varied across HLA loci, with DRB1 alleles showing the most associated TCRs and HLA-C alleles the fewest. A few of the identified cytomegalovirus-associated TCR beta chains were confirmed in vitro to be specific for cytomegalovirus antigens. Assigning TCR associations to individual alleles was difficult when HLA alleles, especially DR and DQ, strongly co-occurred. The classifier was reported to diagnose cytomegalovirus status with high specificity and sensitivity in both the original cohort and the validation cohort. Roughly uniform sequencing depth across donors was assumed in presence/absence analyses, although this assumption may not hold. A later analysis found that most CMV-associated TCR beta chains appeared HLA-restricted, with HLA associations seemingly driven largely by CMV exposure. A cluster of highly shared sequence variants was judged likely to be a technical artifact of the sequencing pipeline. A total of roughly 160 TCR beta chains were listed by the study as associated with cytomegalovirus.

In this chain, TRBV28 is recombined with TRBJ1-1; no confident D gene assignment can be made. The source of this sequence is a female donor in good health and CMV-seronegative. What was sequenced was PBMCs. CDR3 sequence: CASRLMNTEAFF. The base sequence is TGTGCCAGCAGACTAATGAACACTGAAGCTTTCTTT. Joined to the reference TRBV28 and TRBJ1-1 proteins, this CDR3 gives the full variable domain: DVKVTQSSRYLVKRTGEKVFLECVQDMDHENMFWYRQDPGLGLRLIYFSYDVKMKEKGDIPEGYSVSREKKERFSLILESASTNQTSMYLCASRLMNTEAFFGQGTRLTVV.